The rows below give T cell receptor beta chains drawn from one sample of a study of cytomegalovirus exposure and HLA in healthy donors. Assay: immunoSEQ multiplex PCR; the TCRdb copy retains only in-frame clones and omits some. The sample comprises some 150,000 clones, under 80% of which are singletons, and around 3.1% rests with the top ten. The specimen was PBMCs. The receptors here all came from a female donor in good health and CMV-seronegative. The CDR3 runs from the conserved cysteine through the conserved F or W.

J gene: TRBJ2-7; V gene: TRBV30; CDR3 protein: CAWSRDRYEQYF
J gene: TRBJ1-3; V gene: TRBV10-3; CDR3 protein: CAISYQGTGNTIYF
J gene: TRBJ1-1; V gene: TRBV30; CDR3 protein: CAWSRQGAFF
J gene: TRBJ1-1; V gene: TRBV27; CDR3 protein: CASSLSPDYTEAFF
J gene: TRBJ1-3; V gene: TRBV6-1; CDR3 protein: CASSEETGAGNTIYF
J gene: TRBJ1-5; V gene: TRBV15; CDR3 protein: CATSRQGASQPQHF
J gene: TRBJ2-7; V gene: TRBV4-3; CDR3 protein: CASSQDMGQGLEQYF
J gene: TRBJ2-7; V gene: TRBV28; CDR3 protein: CASRWTGDSSYEQYF
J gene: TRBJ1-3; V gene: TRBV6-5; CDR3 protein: CASSYVRGNTIYF
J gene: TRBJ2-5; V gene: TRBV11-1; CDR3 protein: CASSLKASGGVLEETQYF
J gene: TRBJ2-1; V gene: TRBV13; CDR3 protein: CASSPRTGQGAVNEQFF
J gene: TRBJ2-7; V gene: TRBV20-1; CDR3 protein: CSAHRGYEQYF
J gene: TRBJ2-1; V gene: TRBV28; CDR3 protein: CASSLRTGTNEQFF